The sequence of this T cell receptor beta chain was determined in a study of CD4 T cells in relation to SARS-CoV-2 and coronaviruses. Comments on this clone: As yet, its antigen is unknown.

Naive or memory CD4+ cells were cultured 1:1 with T cell-depleted PBMCs plus CEF. TCRdb keeps only in-frame clones here, not all; method: immunoSEQ multiplex PCR. Among over 40,000 clones listed, 84% were seen once. Study-wide findings and caveats: Samples before the pandemic and after infection were not matched within any donor.

The sample taken for sequencing was naive CD4+ T cells from PBMCs, cultured in vitro. Described subset: naive CD4+ T cells isolated by negative enrichment. The TCR originated in an adult with COVID-19.

The CDR3: CASSVASGSVETQYF. The DNA of the CDR3 is TGTGCCAGCAGCGTAGCAAGCGGGAGTGTCGAGACCCAGTACTTC. V and J are TRBV9 and TRBJ2-5; 8 bases line up with TRBD2. The CDR3 consists of 15 residues. Germline loops: CDR1 SGDLS, CDR2 YYNGEE. V lost 0 bases, J lost 5 bases, and 6 bases stayed unmatched.